This is a list of T cell receptor beta chains from one sample in a study of T cell responses to AZD1222 COVID-19 vaccine. Some clones are missing from TCRdb's copy, which holds only in-frame ones; the method was immunoSEQ multiplex PCR. The sample yields more than 95,000 clones, over 90% seen once. This specimen consisted of peripheral blood, obtained on day 0 of AZD1222 vaccination. These receptors all stem from an adult in good health. Each CDR3 is given with its conserved first and last residue. The order of the fields is clone size, D gene, V gene, J gene, CDR3 DNA, CDR3 protein. D genes are given only for firm matches. The listing skips clone size in some rows; elsewhere it reads once, few, many or a size class.

clone size: .
D gene: .
V gene: TRBV7-8
J gene: TRBJ1-1
CDR3 DNA: TGTGCCAGCAGCTTAGTGTGGAGCACTGAAGCTTTCTTT
CDR3 protein: CASSLVWSTEAFF

clone size: .
D gene: .
V gene: TRBV7-9
J gene: TRBJ1-4
CDR3 DNA: TGTGCCAGCAGGGCTAGTGCAACTAATGAAAAACTGTTTTTT
CDR3 protein: CASRASATNEKLFF

clone size: .
D gene: TRBD2
V gene: TRBV4-2
J gene: TRBJ2-5
CDR3 DNA: TGTGCCAGCAGCCAAACGGGAGGGCCTGGACAAGAGACCCAGTACTTC
CDR3 protein: CASSQTGGPGQETQYF

clone size: .
D gene: TRBD1
V gene: TRBV27
J gene: TRBJ1-1
CDR3 DNA: TGTGCCAGCAGTCATCGGGGACAGGGAGGGACTGAAGCTTTCTTT
CDR3 protein: CASSHRGQGGTEAFF

clone size: .
D gene: TRBD2
V gene: TRBV28
J gene: TRBJ2-1
CDR3 DNA: TGTGCCAGCAGTCTGCTGGCGGGAGGGAGGAATGAGCAGTTCTTC
CDR3 protein: CASSLLAGGRNEQFF

clone size: .
D gene: .
V gene: TRBV6-5
J gene: TRBJ2-7
CDR3 DNA: TGTGCCAGCAGTTACTCCCGGCAGAACGAGCAGTACTTC
CDR3 protein: CASSYSRQNEQYF

clone size: once
D gene: .
V gene: TRBV19
J gene: TRBJ1-4
CDR3 DNA: TGTGCCAGTAGTGCCGGACGGATTAATGAAAAACTGTTTTTT
CDR3 protein: CASSAGRINEKLFF

clone size: .
D gene: TRBD2
V gene: TRBV7-3
J gene: TRBJ2-1
CDR3 DNA: TGTGCCAGCAGCTCCTTATCCGGGGGGAGGGCCTCCTACAATGAGCAGTTCTTC
CDR3 protein: CASSSLSGGRASYNEQFF

clone size: .
D gene: TRBD1
V gene: TRBV27
J gene: TRBJ1-1
CDR3 DNA: TGTGCCAGCAGTTTAGCCCCCGACAGGGGCACTGAAGCTTTCTTT
CDR3 protein: CASSLAPDRGTEAFF

clone size: once
D gene: .
V gene: TRBV7-3
J gene: TRBJ2-1
CDR3 DNA: TGTGCCAGCAGCTTAGGGCGGCGCACACACAATGAGCAGTTCTTC
CDR3 protein: CASSLGRRTHNEQFF

clone size: .
D gene: .
V gene: TRBV7-2
J gene: TRBJ2-5
CDR3 DNA: TGTGCCAGCAGCTACGTAACAGAGACCCAGTACTTC
CDR3 protein: CASSYVTETQYF

clone size: .
D gene: TRBD1
V gene: TRBV28
J gene: TRBJ1-2
CDR3 DNA: TGTGCCAGCGGGCCACGGGGACAGGGGGACTATGGCTACACCTTC
CDR3 protein: CASGPRGQGDYGYTF

clone size: .
D gene: TRBD1
V gene: TRBV15
J gene: TRBJ1-4
CDR3 DNA: TGTGCCACCAGCAGAGAGGGGGCCGGGACAGAACATGAAAAACTGTTTTTT
CDR3 protein: CATSREGAGTEHEKLFF

clone size: .
D gene: TRBD1
V gene: TRBV7-2
J gene: TRBJ1-2
CDR3 DNA: TGTGCCAGCAGCTTAGTCGGACAGGGCTCTGGCTACACCTTC
CDR3 protein: CASSLVGQGSGYTF

clone size: once
D gene: .
V gene: TRBV28
J gene: TRBJ2-2
CDR3 DNA: TGTGCCAGCAGACCTACAAGGGACCTGGCCGGGGAGCTGTTTTTT
CDR3 protein: CASRPTRDLAGELFF

clone size: once
D gene: .
V gene: TRBV7-8
J gene: TRBJ2-7
CDR3 DNA: TGTGCCAGCATCCCGAGAGGGCAGACGAGCTCCTACGAGCAGTACTTC
CDR3 protein: CASIPRGQTSSYEQYF

clone size: .
D gene: TRBD2
V gene: TRBV5-1
J gene: TRBJ2-1
CDR3 DNA: TGCGCCAGCAGCTTAAGCGGGAACAATGAGCAGTTCTTC
CDR3 protein: CASSLSGNNEQFF

clone size: .
D gene: TRBD1
V gene: TRBV19
J gene: TRBJ1-2
CDR3 DNA: TGTGCCAGTAGTGCGAGACAGGGGGTTAACTATGGCTACACCTTC
CDR3 protein: CASSARQGVNYGYTF

clone size: .
D gene: TRBD1
V gene: TRBV9
J gene: TRBJ2-7
CDR3 DNA: TGTGCCAGCAGCGTGGACAGGGGCTACGAGCAGTACTTC
CDR3 protein: CASSVDRGYEQYF

clone size: .
D gene: .
V gene: TRBV7-9
J gene: TRBJ1-2
CDR3 DNA: TGTGCCAGCAGCTCTTCCGGGACACCCGTCCCCAACTATGGCTACACCTTC
CDR3 protein: CASSSSGTPVPNYGYTF

clone size: .
D gene: .
V gene: TRBV12-5
J gene: TRBJ1-3
CDR3 DNA: TGTGCTAGTGGTCCTCCCGGTAACACCATATATTTT
CDR3 protein: CASGPPGNTIYF

clone size: .
D gene: TRBD2
V gene: TRBV5-1
J gene: TRBJ2-2
CDR3 DNA: TGCGCCAGCAGCGCGAAGGGGAGGGGTTACACCGGGGAGCTGTTTTTT
CDR3 protein: CASSAKGRGYTGELFF

clone size: .
D gene: .
V gene: TRBV6-5
J gene: TRBJ1-2
CDR3 DNA: TGTGCCAGCAGCGCGGCATTTTGGGATGGCTACACCTTC
CDR3 protein: CASSAAFWDGYTF

clone size: .
D gene: TRBD1
V gene: TRBV5-1
J gene: TRBJ1-3
CDR3 DNA: TGCGCCAGCAGCTTGGGGACAGGGGCCGTCGAAAACACCATATATTTT
CDR3 protein: CASSLGTGAVENTIYF

clone size: once
D gene: .
V gene: TRBV6-6
J gene: TRBJ1-1
CDR3 DNA: TGTGCCAGCAGGAAAGGGGGCACTGAAGCTTTCTTT
CDR3 protein: CASRKGGTEAFF

clone size: .
D gene: .
V gene: TRBV6-5
J gene: TRBJ1-5
CDR3 DNA: TGTGCCAGCAGTTACTCGGGGGTCAATCAGCCCCAGCATTTT
CDR3 protein: CASSYSGVNQPQHF

clone size: .
D gene: .
V gene: TRBV14
J gene: TRBJ2-1
CDR3 DNA: TGTGCCAGCAGCCCCTTGGGATCGTCAAATGAGCAGTTCTTC
CDR3 protein: CASSPLGSSNEQFF

clone size: once
D gene: .
V gene: TRBV19
J gene: TRBJ2-2
CDR3 DNA: TGTGCCAGTACAAAGGGACTTACAACAGCAGCGGGGGAGCTGTTTTTT
CDR3 protein: CASTKGLTTAAGELFF

clone size: once
D gene: TRBD1
V gene: TRBV12-3/TRBV12-4
J gene: TRBJ1-2
CDR3 DNA: TGTGCCAGCAGCCCCCCAGGGGGCGGTGGCTACACCTTC
CDR3 protein: CASSPPGGGGYTF

clone size: .
D gene: TRBD1
V gene: TRBV7-9
J gene: TRBJ2-7
CDR3 DNA: TGTGCCAGCAGCTTAGCCGGGACAGACTACGAGCAGTACTTC
CDR3 protein: CASSLAGTDYEQYF

clone size: .
D gene: .
V gene: TRBV30
J gene: TRBJ1-2
CDR3 DNA: TGTGCCTGGAGATGGAACTATGGCTACACCTTC
CDR3 protein: CAWRWNYGYTF

clone size: .
D gene: .
V gene: TRBV28
J gene: TRBJ1-2
CDR3 DNA: TGTGCCAGCAGTTTAGGCAGCTATGGCTACACCTTC
CDR3 protein: CASSLGSYGYTF

clone size: .
D gene: .
V gene: TRBV6-5
J gene: TRBJ2-5
CDR3 DNA: TGTGCCAGCAGGAAGACTAGTAAAGAGACCCAGTACTTC
CDR3 protein: CASRKTSKETQYF

clone size: .
D gene: TRBD2
V gene: TRBV16
J gene: TRBJ2-5
CDR3 DNA: TGTGCCAGCAGCCAATCGGGGGGGCAAGAGACCCAGTACTTC
CDR3 protein: CASSQSGGQETQYF

clone size: .
D gene: .
V gene: TRBV9
J gene: TRBJ2-1
CDR3 DNA: TGTGCCAGCAGCGTAGACATATACAATGAGCAGTTCTTC
CDR3 protein: CASSVDIYNEQFF

clone size: .
D gene: TRBD1
V gene: TRBV18
J gene: TRBJ1-1
CDR3 DNA: TGTGCCAGCTCACCGTTACTGACAGGGGATAACACTGAAGCTTTCTTT
CDR3 protein: CASSPLLTGDNTEAFF

clone size: .
D gene: TRBD2
V gene: TRBV2
J gene: TRBJ2-3
CDR3 DNA: TGTGCCAGCAGCGGGGGGGGACTAGATGGCGATACGCAGTATTTT
CDR3 protein: CASSGGGLDGDTQYF

clone size: few
D gene: TRBD1
V gene: TRBV4-1
J gene: TRBJ1-2
CDR3 DNA: TGCGCCAGCAGCCAAGTAGGGGGCAGGGAAGGAAGCTACACCTTC
CDR3 protein: CASSQVGGREGSYTF

clone size: once
D gene: .
V gene: TRBV6-5
J gene: TRBJ1-1
CDR3 DNA: TGTGCCAGCAGGCCCAGGGTCAACACTGAAGCTTTCTTT
CDR3 protein: CASRPRVNTEAFF

clone size: .
D gene: TRBD2
V gene: TRBV9
J gene: TRBJ2-1
CDR3 DNA: TGTGCCAGCAGCGTAGGTTTAGGACTAGCGGGATTCTACAATGAGCAGTTCTTC
CDR3 protein: CASSVGLGLAGFYNEQFF

clone size: .
D gene: .
V gene: TRBV10-2
J gene: TRBJ1-4
CDR3 DNA: TGCGCCAGCAGTGATCCGGAGAGAGACTTTCCGACCAATGAAAAACTGTTTTTT
CDR3 protein: CASSDPERDFPTNEKLFF

clone size: .
D gene: TRBD2
V gene: TRBV6-5
J gene: TRBJ2-3
CDR3 DNA: TGTGCCAGCAAGGAGACTAGCGGCACAGATACGCAGTATTTT
CDR3 protein: CASKETSGTDTQYF

clone size: .
D gene: .
V gene: TRBV7-2
J gene: TRBJ2-7
CDR3 DNA: TGTGCCAGCAGCTTTGGGTGGCAGAACTACGAGCAGTACTTC
CDR3 protein: CASSFGWQNYEQYF